A selection of T cell receptor beta chains follows, all from one sample in a study of control samples from healthy donors and cancer patients. Produced via immunoSEQ multiplex PCR; TCRdb's table is partial and in-frame only. The profile shows about 130,000 clones, over 85% of them singletons. The sequencing sample was made of PBMCs. Receptors originate from a man in his fifties or sixties with head and neck cancer. Each CDR3 is given with its conserved first and last residue. Fields, in order: CDR3 length, D gene, clone size, J gene, V gene, CDR3 protein, CDR3 DNA. A D gene is named only where the DNA matches it firmly. Clone size is shown for a subset of rows, as once, few, many or a class of expanded clone.

CDR3 length: 14; D gene: NA; clone size: NA; J gene: TRBJ2-1; V gene: TRBV19; CDR3 protein: CASRETSSYNEQFF; CDR3 DNA: TGTGCCAGTAGGGAGACTAGCTCCTACAATGAGCAGTTCTTC
CDR3 length: 20; D gene: TRBD1; clone size: NA; J gene: TRBJ1-3; V gene: TRBV4-1; CDR3 protein: CASSLTRDRGHRSSGNTIYF; CDR3 DNA: TGCGCCAGCAGCCTTACCCGGGACAGGGGGCATCGGAGCTCTGGAAACACCATATATTTT
CDR3 length: 10; D gene: NA; clone size: NA; J gene: TRBJ2-2; V gene: TRBV29-1; CDR3 protein: CSAVLGELFF; CDR3 DNA: TGCAGCGCAGTACTCGGGGAGCTGTTTTTT
CDR3 length: 13; D gene: NA; clone size: NA; J gene: TRBJ2-7; V gene: TRBV19; CDR3 protein: CASSIAGYGEQYF; CDR3 DNA: TGTGCCAGTAGTATAGCTGGGTATGGCGAGCAGTACTTC
CDR3 length: 12; D gene: NA; clone size: NA; J gene: TRBJ2-1; V gene: TRBV19; CDR3 protein: CASNGLDNEQFF; CDR3 DNA: TGTGCCAGTAATGGTTTGGACAATGAGCAGTTCTTC
CDR3 length: 17; D gene: TRBD1; clone size: NA; J gene: TRBJ1-2; V gene: TRBV7-6; CDR3 protein: CASSSLIPGQGPYGYTF; CDR3 DNA: TGTGCCAGCAGCTCCCTAATACCAGGACAGGGCCCCTATGGCTACACCTTC
CDR3 length: 16; D gene: TRBD2; clone size: NA; J gene: TRBJ2-1; V gene: TRBV9; CDR3 protein: CASSVGLAGGYNEQFF; CDR3 DNA: TGTGCCAGCAGCGTAGGGCTAGCGGGGGGCTACAATGAGCAGTTCTTC
CDR3 length: 17; D gene: NA; clone size: NA; J gene: TRBJ2-2; V gene: TRBV19; CDR3 protein: CASSRALGGQNTGELFF; CDR3 DNA: TGTGCCAGTAGTCGTGCCCTCGGGGGTCAGAACACCGGGGAGCTGTTTTTT
CDR3 length: 15; D gene: TRBD1; clone size: NA; J gene: TRBJ2-2; V gene: TRBV24-1; CDR3 protein: CATSDPGQVTGELFF; CDR3 DNA: TGTGCCACCAGTGACCCGGGACAGGTAACCGGGGAGCTGTTTTTT
CDR3 length: 16; D gene: TRBD2; clone size: NA; J gene: TRBJ2-2; V gene: TRBV11-2; CDR3 protein: CASSPQAGGFTGELFF; CDR3 DNA: TGTGCCAGCAGCCCCCAAGCGGGAGGGTTTACCGGGGAGCTGTTTTTT
CDR3 length: 12; D gene: NA; clone size: NA; J gene: TRBJ2-3; V gene: TRBV10-2; CDR3 protein: CASSESLGTQYF; CDR3 DNA: TGCGCCAGCAGTGAGTCTTTAGGTACGCAGTATTTT
CDR3 length: 18; D gene: NA; clone size: NA; J gene: TRBJ1-5; V gene: TRBV19; CDR3 protein: CASSIKLRTLISNQPQHF; CDR3 DNA: TGTGCCAGTAGTATAAAGTTGAGGACGCTGATTAGCAATCAGCCCCAGCATTTT
CDR3 length: 13; D gene: NA; clone size: NA; J gene: TRBJ2-1; V gene: TRBV2; CDR3 protein: CASSQSSYNEQFF; CDR3 DNA: TGTGCCAGCAGTCAAAGCTCCTACAATGAGCAGTTCTTC
CDR3 length: 15; D gene: NA; clone size: NA; J gene: TRBJ2-2; V gene: TRBV19; CDR3 protein: CASSPGSWGIGELFF; CDR3 DNA: TGTGCCAGTAGCCCGGGGTCCTGGGGGATCGGGGAGCTGTTTTTT
CDR3 length: 14; D gene: TRBD1; clone size: few; J gene: TRBJ2-5; V gene: TRBV18; CDR3 protein: CASSLIQGEETQYF; CDR3 DNA: TGTGCCAGCTCACTTATCCAGGGGGAAGAGACCCAGTACTTC
CDR3 length: 15; D gene: NA; clone size: NA; J gene: TRBJ2-1; V gene: TRBV19; CDR3 protein: CASSMPGLIGNEQFF; CDR3 DNA: TGTGCCAGTAGTATGCCAGGGCTCATAGGCAATGAGCAGTTCTTC
CDR3 length: 13; D gene: NA; clone size: NA; J gene: TRBJ2-7; V gene: TRBV2; CDR3 protein: CASSDYQRDEQYF; CDR3 DNA: TGTGCCAGCAGTGATTACCAGCGGGACGAGCAGTACTTC
CDR3 length: 15; D gene: NA; clone size: NA; J gene: TRBJ2-1; V gene: TRBV14; CDR3 protein: CASSPTGRWYNEQFF; CDR3 DNA: TGTGCCAGCAGCCCTACAGGGAGATGGTACAATGAGCAGTTCTTC
CDR3 length: 14; D gene: NA; clone size: NA; J gene: TRBJ1-2; V gene: TRBV5-6; CDR3 protein: CASSLVDISYGYTF; CDR3 DNA: TGTGCCAGCAGCTTGGTTGACATCTCCTATGGCTACACCTTC
CDR3 length: 16; D gene: NA; clone size: NA; J gene: TRBJ2-7; V gene: TRBV30; CDR3 protein: CAWGGKGQTGSYEQYF; CDR3 DNA: TGTGCCTGGGGGGGGAAGGGACAGACCGGCTCCTACGAGCAGTACTTC
CDR3 length: 11; D gene: NA; clone size: NA; J gene: TRBJ1-1; V gene: TRBV7-2; CDR3 protein: CASSMDTEAFF; CDR3 DNA: TGTGCCAGCAGTATGGACACTGAAGCTTTCTTT
CDR3 length: 15; D gene: NA; clone size: once; J gene: TRBJ1-2; V gene: TRBV4-2; CDR3 protein: CASSQTQQGIYGYTF; CDR3 DNA: TGTGCCAGCAGCCAGACGCAACAGGGAATTTATGGCTACACCTTC
CDR3 length: 16; D gene: NA; clone size: NA; J gene: TRBJ2-5; V gene: TRBV4-1; CDR3 protein: CASSQDELFGEETQYF; CDR3 DNA: TGCGCCAGCAGCCAAGATGAGCTTTTCGGCGAAGAGACCCAGTACTTC
CDR3 length: 13; D gene: NA; clone size: NA; J gene: TRBJ2-1; V gene: TRBV6-5; CDR3 protein: CASSYRRGGEQFF; CDR3 DNA: TGTGCCAGCAGTTACAGGAGAGGGGGTGAGCAGTTCTTC
CDR3 length: 15; D gene: TRBD1; clone size: NA; J gene: TRBJ2-7; V gene: TRBV18; CDR3 protein: CASSPRQGHTYEQYF; CDR3 DNA: TGTGCCAGCTCACCAAGACAGGGTCACACCTACGAGCAGTACTTC